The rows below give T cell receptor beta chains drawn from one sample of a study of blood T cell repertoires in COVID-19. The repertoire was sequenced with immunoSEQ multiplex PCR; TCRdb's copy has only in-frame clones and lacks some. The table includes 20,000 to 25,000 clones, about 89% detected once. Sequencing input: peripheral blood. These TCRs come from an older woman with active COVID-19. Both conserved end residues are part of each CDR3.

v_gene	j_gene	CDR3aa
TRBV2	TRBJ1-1	CASSGRTGPGVNTEAFF
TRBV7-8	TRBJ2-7	CASSLSRGASSSEQYF
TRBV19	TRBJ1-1	CASRISHRAGGTEAFF
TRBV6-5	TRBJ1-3	CATQGSSGNTIYF
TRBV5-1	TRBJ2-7	CASSLGANSYEQYF
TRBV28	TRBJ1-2	CASSSTSNYGYTF
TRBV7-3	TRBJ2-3	CASSPAVVGGTDTQYF
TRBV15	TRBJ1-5	CATSPRGVNQPQHF
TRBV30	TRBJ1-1	CAWSCTSVRVKNTEAFF
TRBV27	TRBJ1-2	CASSFGGDTYGYTF
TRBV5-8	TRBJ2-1	CASSLEGVYYNEQFF
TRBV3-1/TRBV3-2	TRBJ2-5	CASSQGTSDRETQYF
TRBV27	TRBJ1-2	CASSLQGGRGGYTF
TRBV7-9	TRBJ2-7	CASRRSTGTGSEQYF
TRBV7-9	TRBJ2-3	CASSQGPYTDTQYF
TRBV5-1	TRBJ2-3	CASSLGGEIGTDTQYF
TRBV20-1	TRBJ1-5	CSASIRGLRQPQHF
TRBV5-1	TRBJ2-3	CASSPGQPTDTQYF
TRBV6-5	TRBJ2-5	CASSSMTSGQETQYF
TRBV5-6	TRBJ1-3	CASSFLQITGNTIYF
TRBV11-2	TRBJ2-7	CASSLDRAGATYEQYF
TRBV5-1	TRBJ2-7	CASSLTGQPAHEQYF
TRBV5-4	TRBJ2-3	CASSPSNRGATTDTQYF
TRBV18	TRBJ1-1	CASSQQGSDTEAFF
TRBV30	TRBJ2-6	CAWVWKRSRANVLTF
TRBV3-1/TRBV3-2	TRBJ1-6	CASSGRGNSPLHF
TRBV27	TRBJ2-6	CASSFSQLGANVLTF
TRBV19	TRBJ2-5	CASSVSSGGQGETQYF
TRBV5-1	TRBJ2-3	CASSGVGAGPDTQYF
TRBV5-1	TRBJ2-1	CASSLDGTGVSNEQFF
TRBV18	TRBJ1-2	CASSPDGNYGYTF
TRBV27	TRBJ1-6	CASRRDRGLGSYNSPLHF
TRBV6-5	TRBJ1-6	CASNTRVPYNSPLHF
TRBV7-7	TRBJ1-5	CASSHRQGRSNQPQHF
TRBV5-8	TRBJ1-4	CASSLGQGATNEKLFF
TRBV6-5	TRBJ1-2	CASSPGGQGNYGYTF
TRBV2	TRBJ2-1	CATRGSGGVNEQFF
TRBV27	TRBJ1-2	CASSPPQTGFYGYTF
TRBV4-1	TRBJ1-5	CASSPGGNQPQHF
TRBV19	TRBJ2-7	CASSTGLAGGYEQYF
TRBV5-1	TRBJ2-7	CASSLEGRGENEQYF
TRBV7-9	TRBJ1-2	CASSLRNSTGTNYGYTF
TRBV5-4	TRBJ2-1	CASSQGAPSYNEQFF
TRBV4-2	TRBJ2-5	CASSQGDSGQGGEETQYF
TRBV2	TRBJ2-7	CASRTSSVPSEQYF
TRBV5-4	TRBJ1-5	CASSLAGGGNQPQHF
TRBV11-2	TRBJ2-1	CASSPLAGGPYNEQFF
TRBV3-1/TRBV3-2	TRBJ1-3	CASSQGGGIGNTIYF